This TCR beta chain is drawn from a study of blood T cell repertoires in COVID-19. Original analysis: Scientists estimated how many nucleated cells there were by amplifying reference gene primers. Produced via immunoSEQ multiplex PCR; TCRdb's table is partial and in-frame only. That table is the source of V, J and clone size, and D and trimming were worked out from the DNA. The sample records 45,000 to 55,000 clones, about 86% being singletons. The V segment lost 3 bases and the J segment 5 bases; nucleotides outside the gene matches: 0. This CDR3 region has 12 residues. Germline CDR1 and CDR2: SGDLS and YYNGEE.

What was sequenced was peripheral blood. V and J are TRBV9 and TRBJ2-5, with 8 bases lining up with TRBD2. The sequence derives from a man aged 70 or older with active COVID-19. In DNA, the CDR3 is TGTGCCAGCAGCGGCGGGGGGGAGACCCAGTACTTC. Protein product: CASSGGGETQYF.